This TCR beta chain was sequenced in a study of OX40 agonist ivuxolimab in advanced cancers. Measured with immunoSEQ multiplex PCR; TCRdb has only the in-frame clones, and not every one. Among about 66,000 clones, roughly 88% were seen once, and the ten largest hold roughly 7.8%. With 4 bases clipped from V and 3 bases from J, the junction kept 5 bases outside the gene matches. In germline, CDR1 is SGHTA, CDR2 FQGNSA. The CDR3 extends over 17 amino acids. The chain recombines TRBV7-2 with TRBJ2-3; 15 bases align to TRBD2. Specimen: CD4+ or CD8+ T cells sorted from blood, collected in a trial of the OX40 agonist ivuxolimab. The TCR sequence derives from an adult with an advanced solid tumor such as melanoma, head and neck, liver or kidney cancer. For the CDR3, the DNA is TGTGCCAGCAGCTCCGGACTAGCGGGGGGGTGGACAGATACGCAGTATTTT. It yields the protein CASSSGLAGGWTDTQYF.